This T cell receptor beta chain appears in the sequencing data of a study of T cell responses to AZD1222 COVID-19 vaccine. This table comes from immunoSEQ multiplex PCR, and its TCRdb copy is limited to in-frame clones, with some not included. Found here are about 51,000 clones, roughly 89% of them singletons; the top ten hold 0.95% to 1.2%. As concerns this clone: Antigen: not known.

The germline gives CDR1 SGHNT, CDR2 YYREEE (reference sequence). CDR3 length equals 15 residues. V trimming: 0 bases; J trimming: 7 bases; junction bases outside the gene matches: 4. Whole-study findings and limits: Nearly half of spike-specific TCRs reportedly target unmutated variant regions.

The specimen comprised peripheral blood, sampled 28 days after the second AZD1222 dose. The chain couples TRBV5-4 to TRBJ1-6; TRBD1 matches at 7 bases. This clonotype was obtained from an adult who received the AZD1222 COVID-19 vaccine. The CDR3 bases are TGTGCCAGCAGCTTGGATGGCAGGGGGAATTCACCCCTCCACTTT. Its protein is CASSLDGRGNSPLHF. Looking up the rest from reference TRBV5-4 and TRBJ1-6 gives the full variable domain: ETGVTQSPTHLIKTRGQQVTLRCSSQSGHNTVSWYQQALGQGPQFIFQYYREEENGRGNFPPRFSGLQFPNYSSELNVNALELDDSALYLCASSLDGRGNSPLHFGNGTRLTVT.